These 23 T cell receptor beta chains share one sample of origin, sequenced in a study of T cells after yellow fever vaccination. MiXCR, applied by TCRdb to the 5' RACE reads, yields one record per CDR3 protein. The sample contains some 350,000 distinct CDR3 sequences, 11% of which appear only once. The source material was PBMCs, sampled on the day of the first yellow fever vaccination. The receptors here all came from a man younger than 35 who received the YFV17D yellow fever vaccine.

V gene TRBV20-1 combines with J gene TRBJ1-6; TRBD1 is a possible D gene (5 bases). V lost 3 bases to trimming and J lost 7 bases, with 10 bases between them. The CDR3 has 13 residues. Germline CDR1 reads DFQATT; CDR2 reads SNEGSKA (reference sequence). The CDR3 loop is CSASGGQNSPLHF. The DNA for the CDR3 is TGCAGTGCTAGTGGGGGTCAAAATTCACCCCTCCACTTT.

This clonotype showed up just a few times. In nucleotides, the CDR3 is TGTGCCATCAGCAGGACAGGGGGCGACACTGAAGCTTTCTTT. This codes for CAISRTGGDTEAFF. The rearrangement links TRBV10-3 to TRBJ1-1; TRBD1 matches at 11 bases. Trimming removed 6 bases from V and 3 bases from J; junction bases left unmatched: 3. This CDR3 has 14 residues. Germline assignment: CDR1 ENHRY and CDR2 SYGVKD.

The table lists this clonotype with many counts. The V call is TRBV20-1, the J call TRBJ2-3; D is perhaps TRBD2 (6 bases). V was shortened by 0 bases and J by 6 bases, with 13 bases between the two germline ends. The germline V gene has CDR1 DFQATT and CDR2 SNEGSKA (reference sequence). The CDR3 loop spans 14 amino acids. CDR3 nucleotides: TGCAGTGCTAGAGATGGGGGGATGGGGGATACGCAGTATTTT. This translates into CSARDGGMGDTQYF.

The CDR3 loop is CSARGPGHSSYEQYV. The CDR3 region has the DNA TGCAGTGCTAGGGGACCGGGACATAGCTCCTACGAGCAGTACGTC. The chain links TRBV20-1 to TRBJ2-7, with a tentative D call TRBD1 (6 bases). V lost 3 bases, J lost 0 bases, and 15 bases lay in between. The CDR3 is 15 amino acids. CDR1 is DFQATT and CDR2 is SNEGSKA in the germline V gene (reference sequence).

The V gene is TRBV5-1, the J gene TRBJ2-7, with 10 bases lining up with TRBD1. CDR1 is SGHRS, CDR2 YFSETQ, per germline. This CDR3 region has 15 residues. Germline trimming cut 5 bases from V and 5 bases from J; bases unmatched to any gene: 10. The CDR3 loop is CASRPTGQGVDEQYF. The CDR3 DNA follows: TGCGCCAGCAGGCCGACCGGACAGGGGGTAGACGAGCAGTACTTC.

The CDR3 protein is CASSTPRTGAGNTIYF. Written as DNA, the CDR3 is TGTGCCAGCAGTACCCCTCGGACAGGGGCGGGAAACACCATATATTTT. The genes are TRBV6-1 and TRBJ1-3; TRBD1 matches at 9 bases. The CDR3 totals 16 residues. With 5 bases clipped from V and 4 bases from J, the junction kept 9 bases outside the gene matches. Germline V gene sequence: CDR1 MNHNS, CDR2 SASEGT.

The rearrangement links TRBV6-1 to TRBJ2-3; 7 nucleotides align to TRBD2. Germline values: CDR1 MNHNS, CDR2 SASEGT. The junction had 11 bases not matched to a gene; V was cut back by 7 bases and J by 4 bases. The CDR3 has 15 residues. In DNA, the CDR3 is TGTGCCAGCAATAACATGGGAGGGGATGCAGATACGCAGTATTTT. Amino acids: CASNNMGGDADTQYF.

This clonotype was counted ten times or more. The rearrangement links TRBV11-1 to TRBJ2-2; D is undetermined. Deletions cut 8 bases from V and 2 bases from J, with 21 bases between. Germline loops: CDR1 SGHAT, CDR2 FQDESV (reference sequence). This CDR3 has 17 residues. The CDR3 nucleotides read TGTGCCAGCCGAAATTGGGTCGGGCGTCACAACACCGGGGAGCTGTTTTTT. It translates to CASRNWVGRHNTGELFF.

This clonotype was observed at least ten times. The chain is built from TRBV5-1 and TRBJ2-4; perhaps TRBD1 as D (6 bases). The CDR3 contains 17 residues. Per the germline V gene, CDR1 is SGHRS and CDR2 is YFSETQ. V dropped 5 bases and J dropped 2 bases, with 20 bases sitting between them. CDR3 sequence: CASRPLYQGITKNIQYF. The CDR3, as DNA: TGCGCCAGCAGACCACTATACCAGGGGATAACCAAAAACATTCAGTACTTC.

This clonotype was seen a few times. This CDR3 reads CASSVGDSSYNEQFF. CDR3 in DNA: TGTGCCAGCAGCGTAGGGGACAGCTCCTACAATGAGCAGTTCTTC. The V gene is TRBV9, the J gene TRBJ2-1, with 7 bases lining up with TRBD1. CDR3 length equals 15 residues. V shed 0 bases, J shed 0 bases, and the junction held 0 bases outside the gene matches. Germline V gene data show CDR1 as SGDLS and CDR2 as YYNGEE.

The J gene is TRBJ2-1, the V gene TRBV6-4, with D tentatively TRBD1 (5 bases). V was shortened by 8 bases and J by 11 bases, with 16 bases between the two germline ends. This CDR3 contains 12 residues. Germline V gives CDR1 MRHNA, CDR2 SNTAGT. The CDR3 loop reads CASGPDSHKQFF. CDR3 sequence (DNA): TGTGCCAGCGGTCCCGACAGCCATAAGCAGTTCTTC.

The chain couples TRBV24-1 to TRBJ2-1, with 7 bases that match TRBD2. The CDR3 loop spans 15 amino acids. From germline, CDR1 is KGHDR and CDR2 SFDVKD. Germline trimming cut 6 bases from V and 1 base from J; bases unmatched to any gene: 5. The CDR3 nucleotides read TGTGCCACCAGTCCCGGGGGGTCGTCCTACAATGAGCAGTTCTTC. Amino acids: CATSPGGSSYNEQFF.

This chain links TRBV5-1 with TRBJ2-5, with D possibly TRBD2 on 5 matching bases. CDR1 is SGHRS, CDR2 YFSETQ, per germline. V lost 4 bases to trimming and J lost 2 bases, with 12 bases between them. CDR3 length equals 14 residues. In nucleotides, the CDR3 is TGCGCCAGCAGCCGCACACCGGGACAAGAGACCCAGTACTTC. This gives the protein CASSRTPGQETQYF.

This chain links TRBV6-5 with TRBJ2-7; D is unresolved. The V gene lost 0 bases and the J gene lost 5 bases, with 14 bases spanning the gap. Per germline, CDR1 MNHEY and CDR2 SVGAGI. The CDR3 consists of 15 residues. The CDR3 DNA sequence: TGTGCCAGCAGTTACTCTGTGGGTCATAGGGACGAGCAGTACTTC. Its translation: CASSYSVGHRDEQYF.

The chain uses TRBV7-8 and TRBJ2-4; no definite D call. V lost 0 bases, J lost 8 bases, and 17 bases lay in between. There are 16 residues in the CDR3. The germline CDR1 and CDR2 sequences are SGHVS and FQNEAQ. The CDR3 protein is CASSLAAGRPLDIQYF. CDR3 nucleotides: TGTGCCAGCAGCTTAGCGGCAGGCCGACCTTTGGACATTCAGTACTTC.

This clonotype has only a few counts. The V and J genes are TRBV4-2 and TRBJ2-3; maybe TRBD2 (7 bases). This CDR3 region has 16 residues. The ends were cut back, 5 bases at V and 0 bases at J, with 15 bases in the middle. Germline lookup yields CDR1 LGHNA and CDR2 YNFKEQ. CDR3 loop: CASSGGGGGSTDTQYF. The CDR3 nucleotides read TGTGCCAGCAGCGGAGGGGGGGGGGGCAGCACAGATACGCAGTATTTT.

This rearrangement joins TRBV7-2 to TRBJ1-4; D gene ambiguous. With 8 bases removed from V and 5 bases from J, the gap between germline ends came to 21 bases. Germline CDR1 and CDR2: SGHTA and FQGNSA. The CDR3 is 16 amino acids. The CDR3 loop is CASAAGPGGENEKLFF. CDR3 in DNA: TGTGCCAGCGCCGCCGGCCCCGGTGGAGAGAATGAAAAACTGTTTTTT.

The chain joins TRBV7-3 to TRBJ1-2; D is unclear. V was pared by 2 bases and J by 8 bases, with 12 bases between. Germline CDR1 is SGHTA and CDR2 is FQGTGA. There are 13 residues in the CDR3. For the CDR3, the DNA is TGTGCCAGCAGCTTAGATAGAAAGGACGGCTACACCTTC. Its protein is CASSLDRKDGYTF.

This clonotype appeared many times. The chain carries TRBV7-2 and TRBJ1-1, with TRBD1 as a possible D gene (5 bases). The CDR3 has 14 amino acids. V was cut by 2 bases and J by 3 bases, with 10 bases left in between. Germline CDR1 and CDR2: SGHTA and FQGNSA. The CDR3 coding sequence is TGTGCCAGCAGCTTATTTGGGGGGGACACTGAAGCTTTCTTT. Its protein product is CASSLFGGDTEAFF.

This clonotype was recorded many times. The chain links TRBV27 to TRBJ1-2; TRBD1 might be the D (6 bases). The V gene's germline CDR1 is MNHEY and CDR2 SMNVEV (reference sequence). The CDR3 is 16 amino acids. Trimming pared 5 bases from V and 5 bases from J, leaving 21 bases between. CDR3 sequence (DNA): TGTGCCAGCAGTCCCCGACGGGTTCCGGACAGATATGGCTACACCTTC. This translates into CASSPRRVPDRYGYTF.

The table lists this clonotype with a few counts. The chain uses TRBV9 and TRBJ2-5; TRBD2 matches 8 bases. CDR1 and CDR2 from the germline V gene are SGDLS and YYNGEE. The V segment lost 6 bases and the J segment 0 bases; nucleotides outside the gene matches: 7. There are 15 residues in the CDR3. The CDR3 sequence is CASNRGGSNQETQYF. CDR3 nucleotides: TGTGCCAGCAACCGCGGGGGGAGCAACCAAGAGACCCAGTACTTC.

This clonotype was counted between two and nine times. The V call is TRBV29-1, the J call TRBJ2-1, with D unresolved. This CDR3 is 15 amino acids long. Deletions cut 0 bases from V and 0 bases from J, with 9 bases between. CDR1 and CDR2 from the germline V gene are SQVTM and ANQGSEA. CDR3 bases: TGCAGCGTTGAAGACACGCAAAACTCCTACAATGAGCAGTTCTTC. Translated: CSVEDTQNSYNEQFF.

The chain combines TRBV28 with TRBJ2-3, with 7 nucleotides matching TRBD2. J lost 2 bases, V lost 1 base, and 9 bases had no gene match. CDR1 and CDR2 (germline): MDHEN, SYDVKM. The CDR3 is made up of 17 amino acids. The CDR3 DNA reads TGTGCCAGCAGTTTATCAGGTCGACTAGCCCTCACAGATACGCAGTATTTT. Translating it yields CASSLSGRLALTDTQYF.